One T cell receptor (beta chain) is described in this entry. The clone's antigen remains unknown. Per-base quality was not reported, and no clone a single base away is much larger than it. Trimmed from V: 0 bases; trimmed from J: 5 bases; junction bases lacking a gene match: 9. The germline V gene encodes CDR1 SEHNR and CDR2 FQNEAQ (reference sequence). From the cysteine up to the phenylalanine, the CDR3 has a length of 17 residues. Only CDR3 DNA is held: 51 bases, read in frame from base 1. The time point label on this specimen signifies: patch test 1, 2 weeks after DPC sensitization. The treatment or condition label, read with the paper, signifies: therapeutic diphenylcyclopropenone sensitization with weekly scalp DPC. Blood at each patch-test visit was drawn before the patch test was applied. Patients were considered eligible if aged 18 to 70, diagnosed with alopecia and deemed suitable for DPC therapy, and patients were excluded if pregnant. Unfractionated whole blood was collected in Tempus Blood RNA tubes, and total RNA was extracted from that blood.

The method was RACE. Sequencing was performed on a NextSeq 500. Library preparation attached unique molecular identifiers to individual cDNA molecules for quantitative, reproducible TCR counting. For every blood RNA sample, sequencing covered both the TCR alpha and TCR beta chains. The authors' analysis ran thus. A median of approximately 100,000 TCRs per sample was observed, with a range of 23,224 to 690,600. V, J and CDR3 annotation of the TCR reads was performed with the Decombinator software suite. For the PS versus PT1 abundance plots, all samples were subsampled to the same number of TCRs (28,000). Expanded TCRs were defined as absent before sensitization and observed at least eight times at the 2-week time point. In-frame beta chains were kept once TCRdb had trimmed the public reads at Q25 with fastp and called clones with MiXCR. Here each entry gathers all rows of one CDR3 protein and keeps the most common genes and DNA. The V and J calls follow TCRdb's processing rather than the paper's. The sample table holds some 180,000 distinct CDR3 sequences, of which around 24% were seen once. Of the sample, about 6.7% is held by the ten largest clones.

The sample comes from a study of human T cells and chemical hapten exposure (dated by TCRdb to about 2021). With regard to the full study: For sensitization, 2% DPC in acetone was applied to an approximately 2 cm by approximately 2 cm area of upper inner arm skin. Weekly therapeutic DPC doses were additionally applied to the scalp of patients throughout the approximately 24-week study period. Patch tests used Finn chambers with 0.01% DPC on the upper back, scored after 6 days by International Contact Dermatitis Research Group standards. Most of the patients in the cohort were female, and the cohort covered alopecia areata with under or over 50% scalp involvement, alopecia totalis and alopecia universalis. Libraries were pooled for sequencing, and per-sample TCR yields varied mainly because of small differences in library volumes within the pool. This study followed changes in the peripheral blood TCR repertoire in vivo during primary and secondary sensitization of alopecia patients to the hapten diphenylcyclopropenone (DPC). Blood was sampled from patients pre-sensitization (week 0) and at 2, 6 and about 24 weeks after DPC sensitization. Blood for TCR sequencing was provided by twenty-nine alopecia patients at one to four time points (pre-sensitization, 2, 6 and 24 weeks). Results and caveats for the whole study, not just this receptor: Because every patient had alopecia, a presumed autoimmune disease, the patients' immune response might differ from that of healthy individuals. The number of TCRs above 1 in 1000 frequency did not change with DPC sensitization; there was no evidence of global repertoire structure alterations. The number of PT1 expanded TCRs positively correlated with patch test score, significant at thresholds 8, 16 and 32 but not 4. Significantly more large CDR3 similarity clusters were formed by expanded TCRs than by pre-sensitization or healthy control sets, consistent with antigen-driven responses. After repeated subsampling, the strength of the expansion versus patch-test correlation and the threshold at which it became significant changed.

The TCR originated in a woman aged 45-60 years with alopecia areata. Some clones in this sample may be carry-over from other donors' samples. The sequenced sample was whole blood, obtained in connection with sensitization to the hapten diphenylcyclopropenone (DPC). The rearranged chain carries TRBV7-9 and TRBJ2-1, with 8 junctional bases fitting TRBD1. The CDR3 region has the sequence CASSLAQGAGRDNEQFF. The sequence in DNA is TGTGCCAGCAGCTTAGCCCAGGGGGCGGGAAGAGACAATGAGCAGTTCTTC.